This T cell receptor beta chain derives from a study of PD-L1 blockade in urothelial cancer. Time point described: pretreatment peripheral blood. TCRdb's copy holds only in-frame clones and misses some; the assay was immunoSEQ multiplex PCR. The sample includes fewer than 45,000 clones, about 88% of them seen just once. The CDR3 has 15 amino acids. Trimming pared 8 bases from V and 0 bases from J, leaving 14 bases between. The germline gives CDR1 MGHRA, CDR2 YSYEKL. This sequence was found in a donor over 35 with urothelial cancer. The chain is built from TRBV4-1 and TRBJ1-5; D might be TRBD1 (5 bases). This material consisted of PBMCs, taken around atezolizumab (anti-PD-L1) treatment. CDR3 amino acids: CASGAQVDSNQPQHF. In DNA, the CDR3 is TGCGCCAGCGGCGCACAGGTGGATAGCAATCAGCCCCAGCATTTT.